These 10 T cell receptor beta chains came from one sample sequenced in a study of beta chain features in type 1 diabetes. Of the isolated RNA, all was reverse transcribed, and so the sequenced material was expressed TCRB transcripts. TCRdb's copy holds only in-frame clones and misses some; the assay was immunoSEQ multiplex PCR. The table records about 40,000 clones, 45% to 50% of them present only once. The sample comprised central memory CD4+ T cells from blood. All receptors come from a woman aged 18-29 years in good health.

The chain is built from TRBV19 and TRBJ2-3, with D maybe TRBD1 (5 bases). CDR1 is LNHDA and CDR2 is SQIVND in the germline V gene (reference sequence). The V gene lost 3 bases and the J gene lost 6 bases, with 7 bases spanning the gap. The CDR3 totals 12 residues. CDR3 region: CASSMGRDTQYF. For the CDR3, the DNA is TGTGCCAGTAGTATGGGGCGGGATACGCAGTATTTT.

The CDR3 region is CAWSATGGSEQYF. In DNA, the CDR3 is TGTGCCTGGAGTGCCACAGGGGGCAGCGAGCAGTACTTC. The chain is built from TRBV30 and TRBJ2-7; the match to TRBD1 covers 9 bases. Trimming removed 1 base from V and 6 bases from J; junction bases left unmatched: 4. Germline CDR1 and CDR2: GTSNPN and SVGIG (reference sequence). This CDR3 is built from 13 residues.

The genes are TRBV15 and TRBJ1-5; 7 nucleotides align to TRBD1. With V trimmed by 4 bases and J by 7 bases, 13 bases remained unmatched. Germline CDR1 is LNHNV and CDR2 is YYDKDF (reference sequence). This CDR3 comprises 16 residues. Here the CDR3 DNA reads TGTGCCACCAGCAATCTGTACGGGACAGATTTACAGCCCCAGCATTTT. Its translation is CATSNLYGTDLQPQHF.

This chain links TRBV2 with TRBJ2-3; D unclear. The CDR3 is 13 residues long. Germline CDR1 and CDR2: SNHLY and FYNNEI. Trimming removed 1 base from V and 3 bases from J, with 5 bases in between. DNA of the CDR3: TGTGCCAGCAGTGAAGTAGAAACAGATACGCAGTATTTT. Encoded protein: CASSEVETDTQYF.

This chain joins TRBV18 and TRBJ2-2; no clear D. Trimming stripped 1 base from V and 3 bases from J, with 12 bases between. The CDR3 is made up of 16 amino acids. The germline gives CDR1 KGHSH, CDR2 LQKENI. The CDR3 sequence is CASSPLESLDTGELFF. The CDR3 region has the DNA TGTGCCAGCTCACCACTTGAGAGTCTAGACACCGGGGAGCTGTTTTTT.

This clone was counted only a few times. The J gene is TRBJ2-6, the V gene TRBV18; the match to TRBD1 covers 10 bases. Trimming cost V 3 bases and J 0 bases; bases outside gene matches: 2. CDR3 length: 17 residues. Germline V lookup: CDR1 KGHSH, CDR2 LQKENI. CDR3 amino acids: CASSPGTGASGANVLTF. DNA of the CDR3: TGTGCCAGCTCACCGGGGACAGGGGCCTCTGGGGCCAACGTCCTGACTTTC.

The CDR3 DNA reads TGTGCCAGCAGTGTGGGCAGAGCCGCCAATCAGCCCCAGCATTTT. As protein: CASSVGRAANQPQHF. The rearrangement links TRBV2 to TRBJ1-5; no clear D. V gave up 4 bases and J gave up 3 bases, with 13 bases separating them. The CDR3 contains 15 residues. CDR1 and CDR2 (germline): SNHLY, FYNNEI.

In this sample, this clone turned up once. The V gene is TRBV2, the J gene TRBJ2-5; 9 bases are shared with TRBD1. The J call is uncertain, as TRBJ2-7 better fits the DNA end. Germline V gene sequence: CDR1 SNHLY, CDR2 FYNNEI. The CDR3 loop spans 18 amino acids. CDR3 sequence: CASSATQIGQGRVYEQYF. DNA for the CDR3: TGTGCCAGCAGCGCAACTCAGATTGGACAGGGGCGGGTCTACGAGCAGTACTTC.

In nucleotides, the CDR3 is TGTGCCAGCAGCTTGGGCGGGAGTATGGCAGAGACCCAGTACTTC. Translation: CASSLGGSMAETQYF. The chain combines TRBV5-4 with TRBJ2-5, with TRBD2 matching 7 bases. V lost 0 bases to trimming and J lost 4 bases; unmatched junction nucleotides: 6. Germline V CDR1 and CDR2: SGHNT, YYREEE (reference sequence). CDR3 length: 15 amino acids.

V gene TRBV19 combines with J gene TRBJ1-1; D is possibly TRBD1 (6 bases). This CDR3 has 16 residues. Trimming cost V 5 bases and J 1 base, with 17 bases left between them. Looked up from germline, CDR1 is LNHDA and CDR2 is SQIVND (reference sequence). CDR3 coding DNA: TGTGCCAGTAGTGCTTCTTGGACAGTCCGGAACACTGAAGCTTTCTTT. Translated, it gives CASSASWTVRNTEAFF.